A single sample is the source of the 20 T cell receptor beta chains below, sequenced in a study of blood T cell repertoires in COVID-19. Clones were sequenced by immunoSEQ multiplex PCR, and TCRdb holds only the in-frame ones, with some missing. The data show just over 250,000 clones, with roughly 90% seen just once and approximately 4.3% held by the top ten. Input material: peripheral blood. These receptors were taken from a man between 60 and 75 years old who had recovered from COVID-19.

In its sample, this clone was seen once. This chain joins TRBV19 and TRBJ2-3; maybe TRBD2 (5 bases). Germline lookup yields CDR1 LNHDA and CDR2 SQIVND (reference sequence). V lost 1 base and J lost 0, with 8 bases in between. The CDR3 length is 15 residues. The CDR3, as DNA: TGTGCCAGTAGTATAGGGATAGCGAGCACAGATACGCAGTATTTT. It yields the protein CASSIGIASTDTQYF.

CDR3 region: CSVTQGASPLYEQYF. CDR3 bases: TGCAGCGTTACACAGGGGGCCTCTCCCCTCTACGAGCAGTACTTC. The chain carries TRBV29-1 and TRBJ2-7; 9 bases map to TRBD1. The CDR3 has 15 amino acids. With V trimmed by 5 bases and J by 3 bases, 11 bases remained unmatched. Germline assignment: CDR1 SQVTM and CDR2 ANQGSEA.

V and J are TRBV5-8 and TRBJ2-4; 13 bases line up with TRBD2. CDR3 length equals 15 residues. The V segment lost 2 bases and the J segment 8 bases; nucleotides outside the gene matches: 4. Germline values: CDR1 SGHTS, CDR2 YDEGEE. DNA of the CDR3: TGTGCCAGCAGCTTACTAGCGGGGGGGCCGTACATTCAGTACTTC. This sequence encodes CASSLLAGGPYIQYF.

The chain recombines TRBV5-8 with TRBJ2-3, with 9 bases lining up with TRBD2. The germline gives CDR1 SGHTS, CDR2 YDEGEE. J was trimmed by 4 bases and V by 4 bases; bases with no gene match: 7. The CDR3 loop spans 15 amino acids. The DNA of the CDR3 is TGTGCCAGCAGCAGGAAGTTAGCGGGGGCAGATACGCAGTATTTT. This codes for CASSRKLAGADTQYF.

The rearrangement links TRBV6-5 to TRBJ2-1; TRBD2 aligns across 9 bases. The V and J ends lost 7 bases and 4 bases, in that order; junction bases with no gene match: 2. CDR3 length: 13 amino acids. CDR1 and CDR2 from the germline V gene are MNHEY and SVGAGI. The CDR3 here is CASNAGGYNEQFF. Written as DNA, the CDR3 is TGTGCCAGCAACGCGGGGGGGTACAATGAGCAGTTCTTC.

This chain connects TRBV10-2 to TRBJ2-5; D remains ambiguous. V dropped 3 bases and J dropped 5 bases, with 16 bases sitting between them. CDR3 length: 15 residues. Per germline, CDR1 WSHSY and CDR2 SAAADI. CDR3 sequence: CASSDTPAVEETQYF. In DNA form, the CDR3 reads TGCGCCAGCAGTGATACCCCGGCCGTGGAGGAGACCCAGTACTTC.

The J gene is TRBJ1-2, the V gene TRBV7-9, with D unresolved. Germline loops: CDR1 SEHNR, CDR2 FQNEAQ (reference sequence). The CDR3 has 14 residues. V dropped 1 base and J dropped 4 bases, with 10 bases sitting between them. CDR3 sequence reads: CASSLVQVSYGYTF. For the CDR3, the DNA is TGTGCCAGCAGCTTAGTTCAGGTTTCCTATGGCTACACCTTC.

The rearrangement joins TRBV7-3 to TRBJ2-2, with D perhaps matching TRBD2 (6 bases). Germline V lookup: CDR1 SGHTA, CDR2 FQGTGA. CDR3 length: 15 residues. The V and J ends lost 4 bases and 5 bases respectively, with 14 bases between them. The CDR3 here is CASSSAGPITGELFF. The CDR3, as DNA: TGTGCCAGCAGCTCCGCGGGACCGATAACCGGGGAGCTGTTTTTT.

This chain links TRBV5-1 with TRBJ2-3, with 9 bases aligning to TRBD1. Germline lookup yields CDR1 SGHRS and CDR2 YFSETQ. This CDR3 is built from 15 residues. The J segment lost 3 bases and the V segment lost 4 bases, leaving 6 bases of the junction unmatched. The CDR3 region has the DNA TGCGCCAGCAGCGGCACAGGGGGCAGGACAGATACGCAGTATTTT. Its translation: CASSGTGGRTDTQYF. Based on the CDR3 plus reference TRBV5-1 and TRBJ2-3, the full variable domain is KAGVTQTPRYLIKTRGQQVTLSCSPISGHRSVSWYQQTPGQGLQFLFEYFSETQRNKGNFPGRFSGRQFSNSRSEMNVSTLELGDSALYLCASSGTGGRTDTQYFGPGTRLTVL.

The rearrangement uses TRBV6-5 and TRBJ1-6, with TRBD1 matching over 8 bases. After removal of 2 bases from V and 7 bases from J, the junction contained 4 bases not matched to a gene. The CDR3 sequence is 15 residues long. CDR1 is MNHEY, CDR2 SVGAGI, per germline. CDR3 in amino acids: CASSYQDRANSPLHF. The CDR3 nucleotides are TGTGCCAGCAGTTACCAGGACAGGGCGAATTCACCCCTCCACTTT.

This sequence joins TRBV27 and TRBJ2-5; 8 bases agree with TRBD2. The CDR3 consists of 17 residues. Trimming at V came to 5 bases and at J to 3 bases, leaving 14 bases not matched to a gene. Germline CDR1 and CDR2: MNHEY and SMNVEV (reference sequence). The CDR3 region has the DNA TGTGCCAGCAGTCCCTCCTTTGTGCGGGGGGTCGAAGAGACCCAGTACTTC. It translates to CASSPSFVRGVEETQYF.

The CDR3 DNA reads TGCGCCAGCAGCTTGGGAGGGATTAACACTGAAGCTTTCTTT. Its protein product is CASSLGGINTEAFF. The rearrangement uses TRBV5-1 and TRBJ1-1; no clear D. This CDR3 has 14 amino acids. Germline CDR1 and CDR2: SGHRS and YFSETQ. V lost 0 bases and J 2 bases, leaving 8 bases between the germline ends.

The chain combines TRBV5-4 with TRBJ2-1, with 10 bases aligning to TRBD1. V shed 5 bases and J 3 bases; nucleotides not matched to a gene: 5. The germline V gene encodes CDR1 SGHNT and CDR2 YYREEE (reference sequence). The CDR3 covers 15 residues. For the CDR3, the DNA is TGTGCCAGCAGGGGCAGGACAGGGGGCTACAATGAGCAGTTCTTC. Amino acids: CASRGRTGGYNEQFF.

This clone was observed a few times. This chain uses TRBV7-9 with TRBJ2-1; perhaps TRBD1 as D (5 bases). The V and J ends lost 3 bases and 4 bases respectively, with 10 bases between them. CDR1 is SEHNR, CDR2 FQNEAQ, per germline (reference sequence). The CDR3 is made up of 14 amino acids. The CDR3 is CASSFQGRYNEQFF. For the CDR3, the DNA is TGTGCCAGCAGCTTCCAGGGAAGGTACAATGAGCAGTTCTTC.

The rearrangement uses TRBV9 and TRBJ2-5; a weak D match, TRBD2 (6 bases). CDR3 length: 15 residues. Trimming stripped 1 base from V and 3 bases from J, with 13 bases between. CDR1 and CDR2 from the germline V gene are SGDLS and YYNGEE. CDR3 protein: CASSVSSAGKETQYF. CDR3 coding DNA: TGTGCCAGCAGCGTAAGTTCAGCGGGTAAAGAGACCCAGTACTTC.

The chain employs TRBV27 and TRBJ2-6; D unclear. Germline CDR1 MNHEY, CDR2 SMNVEV (reference sequence). The V end was cut by 4 bases, the J end by 0 bases, with 4 bases between. The CDR3 is made up of 14 amino acids. The CDR3 region is CASSSRSGANVLTF. The DNA of the CDR3 is TGTGCCAGCAGTTCTCGCTCTGGGGCCAACGTCCTGACTTTC.

Here the CDR3 reads CASSKRMTSGGPLNEQFF. Here the CDR3 DNA reads TGTGCCAGCAGCAAAAGGATGACTAGCGGGGGGCCCCTCAATGAGCAGTTCTTC. The chain is built from TRBV21-1 and TRBJ2-1; the table's D call, TRBD2, was not checked against the DNA. TRBV21-1 is a pseudogene. CDR3 length: 18 residues.

This clone occurred once. The chain employs TRBV19 and TRBJ1-1; 7 bases line up with TRBD1. The CDR3 covers 17 residues. V lost 7 bases, J lost 0 bases, and 14 bases stayed unmatched. The germline CDR1 and CDR2 sequences are LNHDA and SQIVND (reference sequence). The chain's CDR3 is CASTPSLGGRVNTEAFF. The DNA for the CDR3 is TGTGCCAGTACTCCATCATTAGGGGGCCGAGTGAACACTGAAGCTTTCTTT.

The chain carries TRBV7-6 and TRBJ1-1; 7 nucleotides agree with TRBD1. The germline V gene encodes CDR1 SGHVS and CDR2 FNYEAQ. Germline trimming cut 3 bases from V and 1 base from J; bases unmatched to any gene: 14. CDR3 size: 18 residues. Written as DNA, the CDR3 is TGTGCCAGCAGCTTCCCCGACAGGGAGGTGTCGTGGAACACTGAAGCTTTCTTT. It encodes CASSFPDREVSWNTEAFF.

This clone was seen at least ten times. J is TRBJ1-5 and V is TRBV3-1 (or the pseudogene TRBV3-2), with 7 bases identical to TRBD1. Per germline, CDR1 LGHDT and CDR2 YNNKEL (reference sequence). The CDR3 consists of 17 residues. Trimming took 3 bases from V and 0 from J; bases not matched to a gene: 8. The CDR3 loop is CASSQSGPGGSNQPQHF. As DNA, the CDR3 is TGTGCCAGCAGCCAGAGTGGACCAGGGGGTAGCAATCAGCCCCAGCATTTT.